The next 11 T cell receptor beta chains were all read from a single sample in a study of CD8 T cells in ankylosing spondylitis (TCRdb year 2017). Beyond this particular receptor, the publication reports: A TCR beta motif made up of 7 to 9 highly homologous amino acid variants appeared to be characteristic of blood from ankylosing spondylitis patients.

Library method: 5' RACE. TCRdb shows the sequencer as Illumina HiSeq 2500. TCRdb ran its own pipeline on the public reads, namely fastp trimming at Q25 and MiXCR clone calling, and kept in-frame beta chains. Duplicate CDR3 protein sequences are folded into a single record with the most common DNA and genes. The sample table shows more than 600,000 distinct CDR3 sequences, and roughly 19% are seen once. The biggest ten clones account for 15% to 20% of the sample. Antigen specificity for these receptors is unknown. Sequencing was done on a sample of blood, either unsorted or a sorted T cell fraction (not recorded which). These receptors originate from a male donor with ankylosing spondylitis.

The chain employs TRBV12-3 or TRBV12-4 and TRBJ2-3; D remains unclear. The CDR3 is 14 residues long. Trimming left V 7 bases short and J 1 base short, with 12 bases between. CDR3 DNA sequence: TGTGCCAGCACCCTCCCCGGTGGCACAGATACGCAGTATTTT. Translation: CASTLPGGTDTQYF.

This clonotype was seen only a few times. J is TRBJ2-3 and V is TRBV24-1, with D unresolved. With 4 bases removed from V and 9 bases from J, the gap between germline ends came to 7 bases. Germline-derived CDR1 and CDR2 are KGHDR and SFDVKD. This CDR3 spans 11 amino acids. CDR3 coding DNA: TGTGCCACCAGTGACCGAAACACGCAGTATTTT. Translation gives CATSDRNTQYF.

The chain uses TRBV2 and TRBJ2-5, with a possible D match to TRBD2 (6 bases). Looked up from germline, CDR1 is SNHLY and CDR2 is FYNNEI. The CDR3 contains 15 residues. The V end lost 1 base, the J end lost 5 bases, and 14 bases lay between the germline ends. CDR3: CASSEEEGWMETQYF. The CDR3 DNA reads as TGTGCCAGCAGTGAAGAGGAGGGGTGGATGGAGACCCAGTACTTC.

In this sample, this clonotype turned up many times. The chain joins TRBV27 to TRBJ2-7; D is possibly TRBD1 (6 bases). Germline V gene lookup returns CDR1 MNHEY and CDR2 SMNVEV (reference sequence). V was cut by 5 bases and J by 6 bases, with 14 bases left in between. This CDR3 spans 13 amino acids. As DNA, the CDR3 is TGTGCCAGCAGTCCGCGGACAGCCCTCGAGCAGTACTTC. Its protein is CASSPRTALEQYF.

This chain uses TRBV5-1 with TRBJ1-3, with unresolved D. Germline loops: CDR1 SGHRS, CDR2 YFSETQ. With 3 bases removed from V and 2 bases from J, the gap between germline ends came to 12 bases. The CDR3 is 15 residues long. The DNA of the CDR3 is TGCGCCAGCAGCTCCTGGGTTGGAGCTGGAAACACCATATATTTT. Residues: CASSSWVGAGNTIYF. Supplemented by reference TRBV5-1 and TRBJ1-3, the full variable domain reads KAGVTQTPRYLIKTRGQQVTLSCSPISGHRSVSWYQQTPGQGLQFLFEYFSETQRNKGNFPGRFSGRQFSNSRSEMNVSTLELGDSALYLCASSSWVGAGNTIYFGEGSWLTVV.

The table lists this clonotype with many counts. The CDR3 is CASSLDQTSNVETQYF. CDR3 nucleotides: TGTGCCAGCAGTTTAGACCAAACTAGCAATGTGGAGACCCAGTACTTC. The chain is built from TRBV12-3 or TRBV12-4 and TRBJ2-5; TRBD2 is a possible D gene (6 bases). This CDR3 spans 16 amino acids. With 1 base removed from V and 5 bases from J, the gap between germline ends came to 17 bases.

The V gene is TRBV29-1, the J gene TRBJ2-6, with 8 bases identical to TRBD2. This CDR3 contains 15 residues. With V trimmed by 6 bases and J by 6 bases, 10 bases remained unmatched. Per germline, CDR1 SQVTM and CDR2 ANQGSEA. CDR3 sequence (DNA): TGCAGCGTCCGTTGGTTGCGGGAGGCGGCCAACGTCCTGACTTTC. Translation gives CSVRWLREAANVLTF.

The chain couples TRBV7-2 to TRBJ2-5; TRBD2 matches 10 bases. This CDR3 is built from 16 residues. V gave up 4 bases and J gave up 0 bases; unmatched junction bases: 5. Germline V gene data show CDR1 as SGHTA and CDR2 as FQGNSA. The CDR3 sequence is CASSSSGRGHQETQYF. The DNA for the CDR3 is TGTGCCAGCAGCTCGAGCGGGAGGGGACACCAAGAGACCCAGTACTTC.

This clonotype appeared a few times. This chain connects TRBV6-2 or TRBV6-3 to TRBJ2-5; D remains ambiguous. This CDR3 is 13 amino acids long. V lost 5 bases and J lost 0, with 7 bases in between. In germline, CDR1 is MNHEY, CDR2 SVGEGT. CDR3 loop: CASSPPDQETQYF. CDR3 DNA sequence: TGTGCCAGCAGTCCCCCAGACCAAGAGACCCAGTACTTC.

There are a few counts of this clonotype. The CDR3 bases are TGTGCCAGCAGCCCGCGTCGACTAGCGGGGGGTGAGCAGTTCTTC. Its translation: CASSPRRLAGGEQFF. This rearrangement joins TRBV11-2 to TRBJ2-1, with 13 bases that match TRBD2. J gave up 9 bases and V 5 bases, and 7 bases lay outside the gene matches. Per germline, CDR1 SGHAT and CDR2 FQNNGV. The CDR3 covers 15 residues.

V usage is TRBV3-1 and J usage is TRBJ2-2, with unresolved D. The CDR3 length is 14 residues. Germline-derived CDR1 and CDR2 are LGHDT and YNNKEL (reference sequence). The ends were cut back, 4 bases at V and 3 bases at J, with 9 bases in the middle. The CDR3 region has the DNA TGTGCCAGCAGCCTTGACTCTGACACCGGGGAGCTGTTTTTT. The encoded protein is CASSLDSDTGELFF.